This is a list of T cell receptor beta chains from one sample in a study of OX40 agonist ivuxolimab in advanced cancers. Libraries were prepared by immunoSEQ multiplex PCR; TCRdb keeps only in-frame clonotypes and omits some of them. Of some 72,000 clones listed, just under 95% are singletons. The source was CD4+ or CD8+ T cells sorted from blood, collected in a trial of the OX40 agonist ivuxolimab. All receptors derive from an adult with an advanced solid tumor such as melanoma, head and neck, liver or kidney cancer. Both conserved end residues are part of each CDR3. Fields, in order: D gene, J gene, clone size, CDR3 length, V gene, CDR3 protein, CDR3 DNA. D genes are given only for firm matches. Clone size is given for some rows only: seen once, a few or many times, or a class if the clone is expanded.

d_call: -; j_call: TRBJ2-1; clone_size: once; cdr3_length: 14; v_call: TRBV7-9; cdr3_aa: CASSLSPWEDEQFF; cdr3_nt: TGTGCCAGCAGCCTATCCCCCTGGGAGGATGAGCAGTTCTTC
d_call: TRBD1; j_call: TRBJ2-7; clone_size: few; cdr3_length: 15; v_call: TRBV2; cdr3_aa: CASSSLGRGRDEQYF; cdr3_nt: TGTGCCAGCAGTTCTCTGGGCAGGGGGCGAGACGAGCAGTACTTC
d_call: -; j_call: TRBJ2-7; clone_size: -; cdr3_length: 14; v_call: TRBV19; cdr3_aa: CASSTQHSNYEQYF; cdr3_nt: TGTGCCAGTAGTACCCAACACTCAAACTACGAGCAGTACTTC
d_call: TRBD1; j_call: TRBJ2-7; clone_size: -; cdr3_length: 14; v_call: TRBV9; cdr3_aa: CASSVAGGLVEQYF; cdr3_nt: TGTGCCAGCAGCGTAGCAGGGGGCCTTGTCGAGCAGTACTTC
d_call: -; j_call: TRBJ1-1; clone_size: -; cdr3_length: 14; v_call: TRBV6-5; cdr3_aa: CASSYSRGGTEAFF; cdr3_nt: TGTGCCAGCAGTTACTCGAGGGGGGGGACTGAAGCTTTCTTT
d_call: -; j_call: TRBJ2-2; clone_size: -; cdr3_length: 12; v_call: TRBV5-6; cdr3_aa: CASSENTGELFF; cdr3_nt: TGTGCCAGCAGCGAGAACACCGGGGAGCTGTTTTTT
d_call: TRBD1; j_call: TRBJ2-2; clone_size: -; cdr3_length: 15; v_call: TRBV7-9; cdr3_aa: CASSPRDRVNGELFF; cdr3_nt: TGTGCCAGCAGCCCCCGGGACAGGGTGAACGGGGAGCTGTTTTTT
d_call: TRBD2; j_call: TRBJ2-1; clone_size: -; cdr3_length: 16; v_call: TRBV27; cdr3_aa: CASSPGTSGAYNEQFF; cdr3_nt: TGTGCCAGCAGCCCCGGGACTAGCGGGGCCTACAATGAGCAGTTCTTC
d_call: -; j_call: TRBJ1-2; clone_size: -; cdr3_length: 14; v_call: TRBV27; cdr3_aa: CASSHSEGHYGYTF; cdr3_nt: TGTGCCAGCAGTCACTCTGAGGGGCACTATGGCTACACCTTC
d_call: -; j_call: TRBJ1-3; clone_size: -; cdr3_length: 15; v_call: TRBV6-6; cdr3_aa: CASSYPSRGVDTIYF; cdr3_nt: TGTGCCAGCAGTTACCCATCCCGGGGGGTGGACACCATATATTTT
d_call: TRBD1; j_call: TRBJ1-1; clone_size: -; cdr3_length: 13; v_call: TRBV9; cdr3_aa: CASSEQGGNEAFF; cdr3_nt: TGTGCCAGCAGCGAGCAAGGGGGCAATGAAGCTTTCTTT
d_call: -; j_call: TRBJ1-2; clone_size: -; cdr3_length: 15; v_call: TRBV6-1; cdr3_aa: CASSELGTADYGYTF; cdr3_nt: TGTGCCAGCAGTGAATTGGGGACGGCGGATTATGGCTACACCTTC
d_call: -; j_call: TRBJ2-7; clone_size: -; cdr3_length: 15; v_call: TRBV4-1; cdr3_aa: CASSQTQGPPYEQYF; cdr3_nt: TGCGCCAGCAGCCAAACACAGGGACCTCCCTACGAGCAGTACTTC
d_call: -; j_call: TRBJ2-7; clone_size: once; cdr3_length: 15; v_call: TRBV7-8; cdr3_aa: CASRLGGQHSYEQYF; cdr3_nt: TGTGCCAGCAGATTGGGGGGACAGCACTCCTACGAGCAGTACTTC
d_call: -; j_call: TRBJ1-2; clone_size: once; cdr3_length: 13; v_call: TRBV7-2; cdr3_aa: CASSLNSGYGYTF; cdr3_nt: TGTGCCAGCAGCTTAAACAGCGGCTATGGCTACACCTTC
d_call: -; j_call: TRBJ2-5; clone_size: -; cdr3_length: 14; v_call: TRBV7-6; cdr3_aa: CASSLGRGKETQYF; cdr3_nt: TGTGCCAGCAGCTTAGGTCGGGGGAAAGAGACCCAGTACTTC
d_call: -; j_call: TRBJ2-5; clone_size: once; cdr3_length: 14; v_call: TRBV7-6; cdr3_aa: CASSLWQGQETQYF; cdr3_nt: TGTGCCAGCAGCTTATGGCAGGGACAAGAGACCCAGTACTTC
d_call: TRBD1; j_call: TRBJ2-2; clone_size: few; cdr3_length: 14; v_call: TRBV6-5; cdr3_aa: CASTYRGQNGELFF; cdr3_nt: TGTGCCAGCACCTACAGGGGGCAGAACGGGGAGCTGTTTTTT
d_call: -; j_call: TRBJ1-5; clone_size: -; cdr3_length: 15; v_call: TRBV19; cdr3_aa: CASKEGKGRNQPQHF; cdr3_nt: TGTGCCAGTAAAGAAGGGAAGGGTCGCAATCAGCCCCAGCATTTT
d_call: -; j_call: TRBJ1-1; clone_size: -; cdr3_length: 15; v_call: TRBV27; cdr3_aa: CASSPFREQNTEAFF; cdr3_nt: TGTGCCAGCAGTCCATTCAGGGAGCAGAACACTGAAGCTTTCTTT
d_call: -; j_call: TRBJ1-1; clone_size: -; cdr3_length: 12; v_call: TRBV2; cdr3_aa: CASSDWDAEAFF; cdr3_nt: TGTGCCAGCAGTGATTGGGACGCTGAAGCTTTCTTT
d_call: -; j_call: TRBJ1-2; clone_size: -; cdr3_length: 18; v_call: TRBV5-4; cdr3_aa: CASSSSLSGGGASYGYTF; cdr3_nt: TGTGCCAGCAGCTCCTCGTTGTCTGGGGGGGGCGCTTCCTATGGCTACACCTTC
d_call: -; j_call: TRBJ2-7; clone_size: -; cdr3_length: 15; v_call: TRBV1; cdr3_aa: CTSSRRRRGVYEQYF; cdr3_nt: TGCACCAGCAGCCGCCGCAGGCGGGGAGTCTACGAGCAGTACTTC
d_call: TRBD1; j_call: TRBJ1-5; clone_size: -; cdr3_length: 15; v_call: TRBV27; cdr3_aa: CASSLQGAGNQPQHF; cdr3_nt: TGTGCCAGCAGTTTACAGGGGGCTGGCAATCAGCCCCAGCATTTT
d_call: -; j_call: TRBJ2-5; clone_size: -; cdr3_length: 14; v_call: TRBV19; cdr3_aa: CASSPTESKETQYF; cdr3_nt: TGTGCCAGTAGTCCCACTGAGTCTAAAGAGACCCAGTACTTC
d_call: -; j_call: TRBJ1-1; clone_size: -; cdr3_length: 11; v_call: TRBV11-2; cdr3_aa: CASSLRTEAFF; cdr3_nt: TGTGCCAGCAGCTTAAGGACTGAAGCTTTCTTT